Given below is one T cell receptor gamma chain in context. Its antigen remains unidentified. The receptor sequences were amplified from genomic DNA of peripheral blood mononuclear cells. TCRdb re-called the multiplex PCR reads using CATT. Of over a thousand gamma-chain clones listed, around 8% are singletons. The data were obtained in a study of gamma delta lymphoproliferative disorders and STAT genes. About the research overall: Delta libraries were made per EuroClonality-NGS working group procedure. Study results and limitations: Indolent patients' major clones mainly used Vgamma9-JgammaP and Vdelta2-Ddelta3-Jdelta1.

With V trimmed by 12 bases and J by 3 bases, 2 bases remained unmatched. The CDR3 runs to 11 residues. This chain links TRGV10 with TRGJP2. TCRdb does not report a J gene; here it was assigned by matching the DNA to germline references. TRGV10 is an ORF for which the function is uncertain. Sequenced material: blood. The sequence was obtained from a human donor with gamma-delta T-cell large granular lymphocyte leukemia. The CDR3 DNA reads TGTGCTGCAGGTAGTGATTGGATCAAGACGTTT. This translates into CAAGSDWIKTF.